These 14 T cell receptor beta chains were sequenced from one sample in a study of cytomegalovirus exposure and HLA in healthy donors. Use of 60 Vbeta and 13 Jbeta primers characterized the PCR. Assay: immunoSEQ multiplex PCR; the TCRdb copy retains only in-frame clones and omits some. The sample lists 150,000 to 200,000 clones, over 75% seen once, with 1.5% to 2% in the top ten. The sample comprised PBMCs. Receptors originate from a woman aged 25 to 39 in good health and CMV-seronegative.

The CDR3 loop is CASSIGATNYGYTF. The CDR3 DNA is TGTGCCAGTAGTATAGGGGCGACTAACTATGGCTACACCTTC. V gene TRBV19 combines with J gene TRBJ1-2; D uncertain. The length of the CDR3 is 14 residues. CDR1 is LNHDA, CDR2 SQIVND, per germline (reference sequence). Trimming removed 1 base at V and 0 bases at J, with 6 bases between.

This clone turned up a few times. This chain connects TRBV10-2 to TRBJ1-2, with a weak D call TRBD1 (6 bases). Germline-derived CDR1 and CDR2 are WSHSY and SAAADI. The CDR3 runs 17 residues. V lost 1 base and J 0 bases, leaving 15 bases between the germline ends. This CDR3 reads CASSELGHVKANYGYTF. In DNA, the CDR3 is TGCGCCAGCAGTGAGTTGGGACACGTAAAAGCTAACTATGGCTACACCTTC.

The CDR3 nucleotides read TGCAGCGTTGACTTGGGGGCGCAAGAGACCCAGTACTTC. This codes for CSVDLGAQETQYF. The genes are TRBV29-1 and TRBJ2-5, with D perhaps TRBD1 (6 bases). Looked up from germline, CDR1 is SQVTM and CDR2 is ANQGSEA. The germline V and J ends were trimmed by 3 bases and 2 bases, with 10 bases remaining between them. The CDR3 contains 13 residues.

The genes are TRBV5-4 and TRBJ2-5, with 8 bases lining up with TRBD2. The CDR3 is made up of 15 amino acids. Germline V gives CDR1 SGHNT, CDR2 YYREEE (reference sequence). Trimming removed 4 bases from V and 5 bases from J; junction bases left unmatched: 10. The CDR3 loop is CASSPPGLVTETQYF. The CDR3 bases are TGTGCCAGCAGCCCGCCGGGACTAGTGACCGAGACCCAGTACTTC.

The chain employs TRBV7-3 and TRBJ2-3, with D tentatively TRBD1 (5 bases). V was shortened by 7 bases and J by 0 bases, with 5 bases between the two germline ends. Germline CDR1 is SGHTA and CDR2 is FQGTGA. This CDR3 region has 12 residues. As DNA, the CDR3 is TGTGCCAGCAAGGGGAGCACAGATACGCAGTATTTT. It yields the protein CASKGSTDTQYF.

This chain links TRBV28 with TRBJ1-1, with 7 positions matching TRBD1. The V gene end was trimmed by 1 base and the J gene end by 0 bases; junction bases not matched to a gene: 5. The CDR3 contains 16 residues. Germline V gene sequence: CDR1 MDHEN, CDR2 SYDVKM. Written as DNA, the CDR3 is TGTGCCAGCAGTTTATTTCTGGGACAGATGAACACTGAAGCTTTCTTT. Residues: CASSLFLGQMNTEAFF.

The chain has TRBV5-4 and TRBJ2-1; 9 nucleotides agree with TRBD1. The trim removed 1 base at V and 5 bases at J, leaving 4 bases unmatched. The CDR3 extends over 15 amino acids. Germline V gene sequence: CDR1 SGHNT, CDR2 YYREEE (reference sequence). The CDR3 is CASSLRTGENNEQFF. CDR3 DNA sequence: TGTGCCAGCAGCTTGCGGACAGGGGAGAACAATGAGCAGTTCTTC.

The J gene is TRBJ1-5, the V gene TRBV7-2; 10 bases map to TRBD1. This CDR3 is built from 17 residues. The trim removed 5 bases at V and 3 bases at J, leaving 10 bases unmatched. Germline-derived CDR1 and CDR2 are SGHTA and FQGNSA. The CDR3 DNA follows: TGTGCCAGCAGCCCGGACAGGGGGTATGTGGACAATCAGCCCCAGCATTTT. Its protein product is CASSPDRGYVDNQPQHF.

The chain carries TRBV5-6 and TRBJ1-2, with 12 bases matching TRBD1. The CDR3 extends over 18 amino acids. Germline values: CDR1 SGHDT, CDR2 YYEEEE. The V and J ends lost 0 bases and 8 bases, in that order; junction bases with no gene match: 14. The CDR3 DNA sequence: TGTGCCAGCAGCTTGGGTTTCGGGACAGGGGGCTCTGGTTTGGGCTACACCTTC. Amino acid sequence: CASSLGFGTGGSGLGYTF.

The rearrangement links TRBV4-3 to TRBJ2-7; weak D call: TRBD2 (5 bases). The CDR3 length is 14 residues. Germline V gene data show CDR1 as LGHNA and CDR2 as YSLEER. V was shortened by 1 base and J by 4 bases, with 11 bases between the two germline ends. CDR3 sequence: CASSQGRGRYEQYF. CDR3 coding DNA: TGCGCCAGCAGCCAAGGACGGGGAAGGTACGAGCAGTACTTC.

With respect to this clone: Relative to the germline gene, one junction end is altered; a read error may explain this. V usage is TRBV5-1 and J usage is TRBJ1-2, with 12 bases identical to TRBD1. The CDR3 has 14 amino acids. CDR1 is SGHRS, CDR2 YFSETQ, per germline. CDR3 amino acids: CASSSGDRGRIYPF. CDR3 coding DNA: TGCGCCAGCAGCTCAGGGGACAGGGGGCGCATCTACCCCTTC.

This clone has more than one count but fewer than ten. The rearrangement uses TRBV15 and TRBJ2-5; D is perhaps TRBD1 (5 bases). CDR3 size: 14 residues. V was trimmed by 0 bases and J by 5 bases, leaving 10 bases between them. The germline CDR1 and CDR2 sequences are LNHNV and YYDKDF (reference sequence). The CDR3 region has the DNA TGTGCCACCAGCAGAGATCAGGGCGTGGAGACCCAGTACTTC. Translated, it gives CATSRDQGVETQYF.

The chain joins TRBV9 to TRBJ2-1, with TRBD2 as a possible D gene (6 bases). The CDR3 contains 16 residues. Germline V gene sequence: CDR1 SGDLS, CDR2 YYNGEE. Trimming stripped 0 bases from V and 0 bases from J, with 10 bases between. As DNA, the CDR3 is TGTGCCAGCAGCGTAGGTATCGGGAGCTCCTACAATGAGCAGTTCTTC. This encodes CASSVGIGSSYNEQFF.

J is TRBJ2-7 and V is TRBV7-6, with D possibly matching TRBD1 (6 bases). The CDR3 runs 14 residues. Germline assignment: CDR1 SGHVS and CDR2 FNYEAQ. Trimming removed 0 bases from V and 5 bases from J, with 11 bases in between. The CDR3 reads CASSLAPDRNEQYF. The CDR3 DNA follows: TGTGCCAGCAGCTTAGCCCCCGACAGGAACGAGCAGTACTTC.